This record concerns one T cell receptor beta chain sequence. Antigen specificity is unknown. The germline V gene has CDR1 LNHDA and CDR2 SQIVND (reference sequence). This CDR3 comprises 13 residues. Between the trimmed V and J ends, which lost 10 bases and 3 bases, there was a span of 13 bases. Some clones are missing from TCRdb's copy, which holds only in-frame ones; the method was immunoSEQ multiplex PCR. The sample shows about 140,000 clones, 88% of them seen only once. The data were obtained in a study of T cell responses to AZD1222 COVID-19 vaccine. For the study at large: Researchers grouped second doses given at about 4 or about 12 weeks into one pool. General study results and limits: Researchers took repertoire samples only after the peak T cell response had come.

V usage is TRBV19 and J usage is TRBJ1-3; D is ambiguous. Specimen: peripheral blood, collected on day 0 of AZD1222 vaccination. The origin of this receptor is an adult in good health. The CDR3 reads CATRDINGNTIYF. The CDR3 DNA reads TGTGCCACCAGAGACATAAATGGAAACACCATATATTTT.